This TCR beta chain was profiled in a study of shared clonotypes between healthy human individuals. Genomic DNA per cell subset filled all wells of several immunoSEQ plates. Using approximately 200 ng DNA, 30,000 or so T cell genomes, the sorted-subset replicate PCRs were run. Clones were read by immunoSEQ multiplex PCR, and TCRdb kept only the in-frame ones, dropping some. The data contain about 380,000 clones, 90% to 98% of them seen just once; the ten biggest clones take up approximately 0.3%. The CDR3 contains 15 residues. The V and J ends lost 5 bases and 1 base respectively, with 14 bases between them. Germline CDR1 is MDHEN and CDR2 is SYDVKM.

This clonotype originated in a young man in good health. Sequenced material: memory CD8+ T cells sorted from blood. Subset given: CD45RO+ cells pooled with CCR7-negative TemRA cells. This chain uses TRBV28 with TRBJ1-1; a possible D gene is TRBD1 (5 bases). In nucleotides, the CDR3 is TGTGCCAGCAGTATGGGCACGAGGGGGAACACTGAAGCTTTCTTT. It translates to CASSMGTRGNTEAFF. Using reference TRBV28 and TRBJ1-1 for the parts outside the CDR3, the full variable domain is DVKVTQSSRYLVKRTGEKVFLECVQDMDHENMFWYRQDPGLGLRLIYFSYDVKMKEKGDIPEGYSVSREKKERFSLILESASTNQTSMYLCASSMGTRGNTEAFFGQGTRLTVV.